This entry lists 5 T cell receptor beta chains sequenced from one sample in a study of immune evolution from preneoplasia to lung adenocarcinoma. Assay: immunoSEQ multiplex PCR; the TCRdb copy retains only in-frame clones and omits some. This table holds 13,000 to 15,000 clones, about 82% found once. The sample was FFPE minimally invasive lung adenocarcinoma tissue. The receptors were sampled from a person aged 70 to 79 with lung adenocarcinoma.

The CDR3, as DNA: TGTGCCAGCTCACCAAGGTCAGAAGCCGGGGAGCTGTTTTTT. Encoded protein: CASSPRSEAGELFF. The chain combines TRBV18 with TRBJ2-2, with unresolved D. The V end lost 2 bases, the J end lost 6 bases, and 10 bases lay between the germline ends. The V gene's germline CDR1 is KGHSH and CDR2 LQKENI. This CDR3 spans 14 amino acids.

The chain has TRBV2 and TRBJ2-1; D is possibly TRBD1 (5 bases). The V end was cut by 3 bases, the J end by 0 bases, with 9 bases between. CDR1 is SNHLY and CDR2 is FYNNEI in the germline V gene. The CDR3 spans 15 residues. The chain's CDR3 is CASSETDGSYNEQFF. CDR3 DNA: TGTGCCAGCAGTGAGACAGACGGCTCCTACAATGAGCAGTTCTTC.

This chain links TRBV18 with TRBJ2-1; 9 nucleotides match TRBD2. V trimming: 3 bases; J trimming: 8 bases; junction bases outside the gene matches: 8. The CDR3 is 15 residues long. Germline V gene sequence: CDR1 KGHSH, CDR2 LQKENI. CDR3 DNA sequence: TGTGCCAGCTCACCGCGGGAGGGCCGTCCGGATGAGCAGTTCTTC. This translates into CASSPREGRPDEQFF.

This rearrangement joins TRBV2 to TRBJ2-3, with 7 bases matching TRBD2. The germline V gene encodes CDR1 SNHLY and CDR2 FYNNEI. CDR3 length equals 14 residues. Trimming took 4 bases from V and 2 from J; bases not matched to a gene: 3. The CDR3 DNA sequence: TGTGCCAGCAGTGGGGGAGGGCCCACAGATACGCAGTATTTT. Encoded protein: CASSGGGPTDTQYF.

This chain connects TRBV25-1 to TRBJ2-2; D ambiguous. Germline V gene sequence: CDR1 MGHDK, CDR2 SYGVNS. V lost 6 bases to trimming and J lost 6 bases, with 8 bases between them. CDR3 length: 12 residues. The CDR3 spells CASSPDAGELFF. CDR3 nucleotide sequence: TGTGCCAGCAGCCCGGATGCCGGGGAGCTGTTTTTT.